This TCR beta chain was captured by sequencing in a study of vaccination and CD4 T cells after COVID-19. Overall study results and limits: Among reactive clones from convalescent patients, a median roughly 90% appeared only post-vaccination.

The treatment was: approximately nine-day PBMC culture with coronavirus spike peptide pools or control peptides (ViraFEST assay). The CDR3 length is 14 residues. Looked up from germline, CDR1 is MNHNS and CDR2 is SASEGT. Germline trimming cut 8 bases from V and 2 bases from J; bases unmatched to any gene: 5. Cultured CD4+ T-cell DNA underwent Oncomine TCR Beta short-read sequencing. Genomic DNA was taken out of cultured CD4+ T cells by extraction. Via MiXCR, TCRdb re-called the PCR reads, giving one row per CDR3 protein. The table has about 19,000 distinct CDR3 sequences, around 49% seen once. For this clonotype: What it binds is not known.

This clonotype originated in a human donor who had recovered from COVID-19. The sequenced material came from CD4+ T cells from blood, cultured in vitro. The V gene is TRBV6-1, the J gene TRBJ2-7; TRBD2 agrees at 11 bases. The CDR3 loop reads CASSATSGTYEQYF. CDR3 nucleotides: TGTGCCAGCTCCGCGACTAGCGGGACCTACGAGCAGTACTTC.